This T cell receptor beta chain was sequenced in a study of T cells after yellow fever vaccination. On the study more broadly: Preparation of the low-cell-number fractions used SMART-Seq v4 Ultra Low Input. Study-level findings and limits: Shared CD4/CD8 clonotypes were a small share, likely from convergent recombination. Reappearance after the booster was seen for most primary-vaccination clones, at 96% CD4 and roughly 90% CD8.

They built TCR cDNA with 5'RACE template switching, a step that put in a universal primer site and UMIs. From the 5' RACE reads, TCRdb called clonotypes with MiXCR, one entry per CDR3 protein. The sample comprises about 74,000 distinct CDR3 sequences, roughly 6.9% of which are singletons, and roughly 35% rests with the top ten. Germline CDR1 LGHNT, CDR2 FRNRAP. The V gene lost 7 bases and the J gene lost 5 bases, with 23 bases spanning the gap. This CDR3 region has 16 residues. This clonotype showed up just a few times. What it binds is unknown. This sample comprised CD8+ T cells sorted from PBMCs, obtained 5 to 6 days after the first yellow fever vaccination. The chain recombines TRBV12-5 with TRBJ1-2, with a weak D call TRBD1 (6 bases). The receptor comes from a man aged 18-30 years who received the YFV17D yellow fever vaccine. The CDR3 loop is CASETQGGPSSYGYTF. DNA for the CDR3: TGTGCTAGTGAGACCCAAGGGGGTCCCTCCTCTTATGGCTACACCTTC.